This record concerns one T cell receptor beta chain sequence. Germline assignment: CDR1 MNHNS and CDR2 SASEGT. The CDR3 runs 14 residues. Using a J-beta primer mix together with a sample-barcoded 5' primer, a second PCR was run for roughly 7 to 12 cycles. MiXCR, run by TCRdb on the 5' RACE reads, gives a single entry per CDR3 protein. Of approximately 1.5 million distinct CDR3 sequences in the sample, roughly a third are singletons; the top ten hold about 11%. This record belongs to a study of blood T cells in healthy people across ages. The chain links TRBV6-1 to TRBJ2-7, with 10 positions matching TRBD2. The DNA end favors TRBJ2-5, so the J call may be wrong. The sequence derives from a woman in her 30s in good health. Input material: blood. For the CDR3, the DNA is TGTGCCAGCCTACGACTAGCGGGCCCGGAGACCCAGTACTTC. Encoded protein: CASLRLAGPETQYF.